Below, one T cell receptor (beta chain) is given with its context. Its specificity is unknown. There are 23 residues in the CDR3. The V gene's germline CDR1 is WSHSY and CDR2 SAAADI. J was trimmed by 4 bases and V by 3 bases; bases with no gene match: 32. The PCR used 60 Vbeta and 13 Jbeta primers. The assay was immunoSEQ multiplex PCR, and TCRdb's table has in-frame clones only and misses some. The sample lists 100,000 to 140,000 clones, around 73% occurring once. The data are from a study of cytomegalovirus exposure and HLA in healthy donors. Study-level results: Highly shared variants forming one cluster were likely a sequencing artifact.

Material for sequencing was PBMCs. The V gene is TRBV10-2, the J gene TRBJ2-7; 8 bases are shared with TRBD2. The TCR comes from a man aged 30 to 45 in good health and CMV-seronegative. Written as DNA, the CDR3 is TGCGCCAGCAGTGAAGCGCTCCGGGCCAGAGGATGGGCGGGGGGTCCCCCCTGGTACGAGCAGTACTTC. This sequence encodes CASSEALRARGWAGGPPWYEQYF.